Detailed here is one T cell receptor (beta chain). Germline assignment: CDR1 GTSNPN and CDR2 SVGIG (reference sequence). V dropped 2 bases and J dropped 5 bases, with 15 bases sitting between them. The CDR3 runs to 15 residues. These data belong to a study of blood T cell repertoires in COVID-19. Study overall: Material from acute and convalescent COVID-19 was sourced from the United States, Italy and Spain. PBMCs, B-cell-depleted T cells, or T cells provided the cDNA or gDNA that made up the material.

How the authors handled the data: Amplification of reference gene primers was used by the study to estimate nucleated cell counts. Clones were sequenced by immunoSEQ multiplex PCR, and TCRdb holds only the in-frame ones, with some missing. From that table come the V and J calls and clone size; the DNA was used to work out D and trimming. The sample gives about 230,000 clones, 65% to 90% of which show up once; 1.4% is in the top ten. The sequencing sample was made of peripheral blood. The origin of this receptor is a woman aged 40 to 50 who had recovered from COVID-19. The rearrangement links TRBV30 to TRBJ1-4; D unresolved. This chain's CDR3 is CAWSRLHLANEKLFF. CDR3 DNA: TGTGCCTGGAGTCGCCTACACCTAGCCAATGAAAAACTGTTTTTT.